These T cell receptor beta chains were read from a single sample in a study of human T cells and chemical hapten exposure. One entry per CDR3 protein, called by TCRdb with MiXCR from the RACE reads. Here the sample spans about 350,000 distinct CDR3 sequences, over 6% being singletons. The sample in question was whole blood, obtained in connection with sensitization to the hapten diphenylcyclopropenone (DPC). All receptors come from a woman between 18 and 29 years old with alopecia areata. Some clones in this sample may be carry-over from other donors' samples. The conserved cysteine and the conserved F or W are not part of the CDR3 here. The order of the fields is V gene, J gene, CDR3 protein.

>TRBV6-6|TRBJ2-3
ASSYTGIAAGGLDTQY
>TRBV6-5|TRBJ2-5
ASSYSPLLGGRGKTQY
>TRBV7-2|TRBJ2-5
ASSQRQGKYQETQY
>TRBV20-1|TRBJ2-1
SAQPTSGDNNEQF
>TRBV4-3|TRBJ1-2
ASSPTVYYGYT
>TRBV5-1|TRBJ2-7
ASSLAPLTGANYEQY
>TRBV18|TRBJ2-4
ASSPPGGLAKNIQY
>TRBV7-9|TRBJ1-5
ASSLASGAGNQPQH
>TRBV20-1|TRBJ2-7
SGITGTGSYEQY
>TRBV7-9|TRBJ2-2
ASSLGVTQLF
>TRBV20-1|TRBJ1-1
SAGLMVSGTEAF
>TRBV10-3|TRBJ2-3
AISEPLASTDTQY
>TRBV6-2/TRBV6-3|TRBJ1-1
ASSYSGHIGTEAF
>TRBV10-3|TRBJ2-3
AISPSGAEGDTQY
>TRBV10-1|TRBJ2-3
ASSEYRPPGGTDTQY
>TRBV12-3/TRBV12-4|TRBJ1-5
ASSSGPDRGQPQH
>TRBV6-1|TRBJ1-2
ASSAQGGEGYGYT
>TRBV2|TRBJ2-2
ASRRGLDTGELF
>TRBV29-1|TRBJ2-7
SVGGQGREQY
>TRBV25-1|TRBJ2-3
ARGWVGQGRKDTQY
>TRBV4-3|TRBJ2-3
ASSQDVRRDTQY
>TRBV10-3|TRBJ2-3
ALGYPEGDTQY
>TRBV5-1|TRBJ2-3
ASSLVASGGGADTQY
>TRBV20-1|TRBJ2-3
SARRREGWTDTQY
>TRBV7-2|TRBJ1-2
ASSVDRSNYGYT
>TRBV5-1|TRBJ2-3
ASSTQTGEVKDTQY
>TRBV10-3|TRBJ2-7
AISAVSYEQY
>TRBV21-1|TRBJ1-1
ASSKICGEGGTEAF
>TRBV5-1|TRBJ2-7
ASSTQAGGSYEQY
>TRBV28|TRBJ2-3
ASSLRHTDTQY
>TRBV10-2|TRBJ2-2
ASSVPEQGNTGELF
>TRBV6-5|TRBJ2-1
ASTRGGGNYNEQF
>TRBV4-3|TRBJ1-5
ASLVEEQGDQPQH
>TRBV5-1|TRBJ1-1
ASSSDTGGVYTNTEAF
>TRBV20-1|TRBJ2-3
SAWDGGSTDTQY
>TRBV6-2/TRBV6-3|TRBJ1-6
ASTHGARGHNSPLH
>TRBV7-2|TRBJ1-2
ASSLNRGYT
>TRBV28|TRBJ1-1
ASSSADGRGKAF
>TRBV29-1|TRBJ1-5
SVRTGSVNQPQH
>TRBV7-3|TRBJ1-5
ASSLGQANQPQH
>TRBV6-2/TRBV6-3|TRBJ2-7
ASSYPPNTHYEQY
>TRBV7-9|TRBJ2-4
ASSPRQGEIQY
>TRBV7-2|TRBJ2-3
ASSSIGDTQY
>TRBV3-1|TRBJ1-1
ASSPRGPRAEAF
>TRBV4-3|TRBJ1-5
ASSQDSRGFYQPQH
>TRBV2|TRBJ1-5
ASKGGSGGNQPQH
>TRBV2|TRBJ1-2
ASSAGQGGNYGYT
>TRBV18|TRBJ1-2
ASSRRDSLYGYT
>TRBV29-1|TRBJ2-7
SVNRGLSMREQY
>TRBV20-1|TRBJ2-1
SAGRVVGF
>TRBV7-9|TRBJ2-2
ASSLSSTAELF
>TRBV7-2|TRBJ1-5
ASSLYGGYGNQPQH